This T cell receptor (beta chain) was recorded in a study of cytomegalovirus exposure and HLA in healthy donors. On the study more broadly: Most genotyped donors, about 81% of 350 to 500, had Caucasian-associated genetic ancestry. Overall study findings and caveats: The authors later found TCR association rates varying by HLA locus, with DRB1 most and HLA-C fewest. The investigators catalogued 150 to 200 TCR beta chains as cytomegalovirus-associated.

PCR amplification relied on 60 Vbeta primers (plus 13 Jbeta primers). The table came from immunoSEQ multiplex PCR; TCRdb's copy has only in-frame clones and leaves some out. Among some 160,000 clones, around four fifths were seen once, and the ten largest hold around 1.4%. Comment on this clone: The antigen is unknown.

V lost 7 bases to trimming and J lost 4 bases, with 11 bases between them. Per germline, CDR1 LNHDA and CDR2 SQIVND (reference sequence). The CDR3 spans 12 residues. What was sequenced was PBMCs. The source of this sequence is a young woman in good health and CMV-seronegative. The chain is built from TRBV19 and TRBJ2-7, with D perhaps TRBD1 (6 bases). The CDR3 DNA is TGTGCCAGTAAGGACAGAGATTACGAGCAGTACTTC. It is translated as CASKDRDYEQYF.